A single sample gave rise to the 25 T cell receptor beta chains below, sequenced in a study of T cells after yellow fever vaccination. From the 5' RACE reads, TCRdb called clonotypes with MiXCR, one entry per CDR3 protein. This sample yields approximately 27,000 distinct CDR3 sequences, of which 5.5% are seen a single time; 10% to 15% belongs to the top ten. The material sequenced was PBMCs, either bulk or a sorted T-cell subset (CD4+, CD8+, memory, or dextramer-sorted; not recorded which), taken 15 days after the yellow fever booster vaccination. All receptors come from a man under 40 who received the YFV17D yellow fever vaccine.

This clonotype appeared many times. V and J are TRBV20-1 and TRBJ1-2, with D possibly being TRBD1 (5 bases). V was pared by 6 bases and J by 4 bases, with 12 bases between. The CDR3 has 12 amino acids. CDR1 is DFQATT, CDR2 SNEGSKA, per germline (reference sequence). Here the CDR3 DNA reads TGCAGTGCACCCCCAGGGATCTATGGCTACACCTTC. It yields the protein CSAPPGIYGYTF.

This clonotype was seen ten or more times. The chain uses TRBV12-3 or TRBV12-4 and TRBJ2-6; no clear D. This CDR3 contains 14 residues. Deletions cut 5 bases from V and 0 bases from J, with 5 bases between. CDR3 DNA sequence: TGTGCCAGCAGTGCAGCCTCTGGGGCCAACGTCCTGACTTTC. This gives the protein CASSAASGANVLTF.

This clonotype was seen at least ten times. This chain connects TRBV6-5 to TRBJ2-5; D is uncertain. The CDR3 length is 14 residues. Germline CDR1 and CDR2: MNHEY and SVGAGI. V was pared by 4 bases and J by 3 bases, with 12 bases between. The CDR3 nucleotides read TGTGCCAGCAGTTTAGGCGTAAATGAAGAGACCCAGTACTTC. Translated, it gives CASSLGVNEETQYF.

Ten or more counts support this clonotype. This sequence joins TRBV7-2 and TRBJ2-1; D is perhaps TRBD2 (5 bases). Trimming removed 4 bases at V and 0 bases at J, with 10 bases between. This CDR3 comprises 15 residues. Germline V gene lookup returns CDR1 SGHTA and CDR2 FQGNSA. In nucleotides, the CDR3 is TGTGCCAGCAGCTCCGGACTGAGCTCCTACAATGAGCAGTTCTTC. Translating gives CASSSGLSSYNEQFF.

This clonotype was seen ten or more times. CDR3 DNA sequence: TGTGCCGTCGGGTCCGTTGGGGAGACCCAGTACTTC. Amino acid sequence: CAVGSVGETQYF. The V gene is TRBV7-9, the J gene TRBJ2-5; D is unresolved. V lost 11 bases and J lost 5, with 15 bases in between. The CDR3 is 12 residues long. Looked up from germline, CDR1 is SEHNR and CDR2 is FQNEAQ (reference sequence).

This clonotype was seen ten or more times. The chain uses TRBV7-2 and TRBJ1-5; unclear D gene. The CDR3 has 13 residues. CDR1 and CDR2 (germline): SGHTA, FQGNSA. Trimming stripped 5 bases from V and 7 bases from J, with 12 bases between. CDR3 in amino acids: CASSPRTYQPQHF. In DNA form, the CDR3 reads TGTGCCAGCAGCCCACGGACGTACCAGCCCCAGCATTTT.

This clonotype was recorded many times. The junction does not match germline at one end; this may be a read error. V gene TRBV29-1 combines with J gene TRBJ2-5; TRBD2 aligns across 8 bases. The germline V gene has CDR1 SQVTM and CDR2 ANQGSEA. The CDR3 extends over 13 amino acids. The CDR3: CSVETAGGRGEDF. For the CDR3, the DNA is TGCAGCGTTGAAACGGCGGGGGGTAGGGGGGAGGACTTC.

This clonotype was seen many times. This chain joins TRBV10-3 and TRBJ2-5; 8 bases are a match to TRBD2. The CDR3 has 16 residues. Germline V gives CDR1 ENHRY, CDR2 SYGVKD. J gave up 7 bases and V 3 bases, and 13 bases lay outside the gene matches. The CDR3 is CAISDLAGGREGTQYF. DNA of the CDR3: TGTGCCATCAGTGACTTGGCGGGAGGAAGGGAAGGGACCCAGTACTTC.

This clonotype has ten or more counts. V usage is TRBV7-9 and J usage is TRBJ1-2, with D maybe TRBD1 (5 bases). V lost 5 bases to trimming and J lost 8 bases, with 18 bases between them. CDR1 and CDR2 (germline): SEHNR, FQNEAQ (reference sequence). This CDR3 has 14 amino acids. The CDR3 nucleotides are TGTGCCAGCAGCCAGGACACATATGGAGGCGGCTACACCTTC. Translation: CASSQDTYGGGYTF.

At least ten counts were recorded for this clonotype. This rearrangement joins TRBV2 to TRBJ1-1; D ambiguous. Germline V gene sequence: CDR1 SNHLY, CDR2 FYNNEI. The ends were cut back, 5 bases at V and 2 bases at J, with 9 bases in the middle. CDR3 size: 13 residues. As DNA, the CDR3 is TGTGCCAGCAGTCTCGAGGGAAACACTGAAGCTTTCTTT. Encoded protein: CASSLEGNTEAFF.

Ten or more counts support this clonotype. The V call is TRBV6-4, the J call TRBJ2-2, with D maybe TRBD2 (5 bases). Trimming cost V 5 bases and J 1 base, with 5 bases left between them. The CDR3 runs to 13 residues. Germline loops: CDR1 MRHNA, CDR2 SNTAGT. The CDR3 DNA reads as TGTGCCAGCAGTAGCGGGAACACCGGGGAGCTGTTTTTT. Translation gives CASSSGNTGELFF.

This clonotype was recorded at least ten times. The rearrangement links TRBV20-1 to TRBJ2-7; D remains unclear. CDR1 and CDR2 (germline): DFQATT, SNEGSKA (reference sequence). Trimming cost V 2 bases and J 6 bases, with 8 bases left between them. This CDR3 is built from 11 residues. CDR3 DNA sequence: TGCAGTGCTAGATCGGACCGCGAGCAGTACTTC. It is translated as CSARSDREQYF.

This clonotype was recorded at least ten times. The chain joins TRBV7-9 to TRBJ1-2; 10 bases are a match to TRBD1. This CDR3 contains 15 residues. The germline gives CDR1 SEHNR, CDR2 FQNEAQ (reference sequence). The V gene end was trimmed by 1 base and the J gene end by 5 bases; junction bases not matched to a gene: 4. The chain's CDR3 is CASSLGDRGLYGYTF. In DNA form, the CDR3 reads TGTGCCAGCAGCTTAGGAGACAGGGGGCTTTATGGCTACACCTTC.

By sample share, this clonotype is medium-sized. CDR3 amino acids: CSVADRVTGELFF. As DNA, the CDR3 is TGCAGCGTTGCTGACAGGGTCACCGGGGAGCTGTTTTTT. The V gene is TRBV29-1, the J gene TRBJ2-2; 7 bases are shared with TRBD1. Per the germline V gene, CDR1 is SQVTM and CDR2 is ANQGSEA. The CDR3 extends over 13 amino acids. J lost 4 bases, V lost 4 bases, and 3 bases had no gene match.

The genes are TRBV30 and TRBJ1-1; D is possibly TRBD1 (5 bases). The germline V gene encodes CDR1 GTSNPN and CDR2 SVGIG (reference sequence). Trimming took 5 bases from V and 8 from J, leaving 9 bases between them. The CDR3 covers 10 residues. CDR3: CAWDRTEAFF. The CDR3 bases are TGTGCCTGGGACAGAACCGAAGCTTTCTTT. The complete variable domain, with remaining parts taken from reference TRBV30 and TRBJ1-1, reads SQTIHQWPATLVQPVGSPLSLECTVEGTSNPNLYWYRQAAGRGLQLLFYSVGIGQISSEVPQNLSASRPQDRQFILSSKKLLLSDSGFYLCAWDRTEAFFGQGTRLTVV.

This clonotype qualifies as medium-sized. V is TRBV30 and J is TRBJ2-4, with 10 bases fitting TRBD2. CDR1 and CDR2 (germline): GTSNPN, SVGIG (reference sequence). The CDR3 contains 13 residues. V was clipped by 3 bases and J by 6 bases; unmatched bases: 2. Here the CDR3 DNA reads TGTGCCTGGAGCGGACTAGCGGTAAACATTCAGTACTTC. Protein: CAWSGLAVNIQYF.

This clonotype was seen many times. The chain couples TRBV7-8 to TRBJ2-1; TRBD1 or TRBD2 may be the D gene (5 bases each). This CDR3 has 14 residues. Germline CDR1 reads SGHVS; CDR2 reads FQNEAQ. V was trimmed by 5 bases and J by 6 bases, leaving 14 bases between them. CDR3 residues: CASSGGLRLNEQFF. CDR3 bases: TGTGCCAGCAGCGGGGGTTTGCGCCTCAATGAGCAGTTCTTC.

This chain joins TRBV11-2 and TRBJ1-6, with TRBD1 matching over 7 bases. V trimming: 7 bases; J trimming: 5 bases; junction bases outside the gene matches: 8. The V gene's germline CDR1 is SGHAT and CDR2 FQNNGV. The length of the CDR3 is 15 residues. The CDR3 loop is CASNQIDRDNSPLHF. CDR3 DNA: TGTGCCAGCAACCAAATAGACAGGGATAATTCACCCCTCCACTTT.

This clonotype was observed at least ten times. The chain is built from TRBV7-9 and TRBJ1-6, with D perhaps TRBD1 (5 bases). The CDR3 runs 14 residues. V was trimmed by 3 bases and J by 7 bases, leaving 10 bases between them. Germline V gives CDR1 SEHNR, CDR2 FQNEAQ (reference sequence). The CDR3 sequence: CASSFGQGNSPLHF. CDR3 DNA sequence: TGTGCCAGCAGCTTTGGGCAGGGAAATTCACCCCTCCACTTT.

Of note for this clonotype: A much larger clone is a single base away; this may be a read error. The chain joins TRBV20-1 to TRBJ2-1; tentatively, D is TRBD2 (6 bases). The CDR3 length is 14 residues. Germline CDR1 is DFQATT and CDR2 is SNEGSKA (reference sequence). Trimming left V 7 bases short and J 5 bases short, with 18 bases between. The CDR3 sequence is CSGGLNGRNNEQFF. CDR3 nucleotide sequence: TGCAGTGGGGGACTGAACGGGAGAAACAATGAGCAGTTCTTC.

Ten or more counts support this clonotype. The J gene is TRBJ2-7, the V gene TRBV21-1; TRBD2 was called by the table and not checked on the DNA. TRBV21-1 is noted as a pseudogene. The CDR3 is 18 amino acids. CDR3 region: CASSKAKKGRASSYEQYF. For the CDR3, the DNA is TGTGCCAGCAGCAAGGCAAAAAAAGGGAGGGCCAGCTCCTACGAGCAGTACTTC.

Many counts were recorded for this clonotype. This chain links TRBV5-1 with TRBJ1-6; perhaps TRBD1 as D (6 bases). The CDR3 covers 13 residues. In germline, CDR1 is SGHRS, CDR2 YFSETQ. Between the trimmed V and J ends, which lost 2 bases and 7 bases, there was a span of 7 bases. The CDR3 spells CASSFTGNSPLHF. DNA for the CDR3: TGCGCCAGCAGCTTCACAGGGAATTCACCCCTCCACTTT. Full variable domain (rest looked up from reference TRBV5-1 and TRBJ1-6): KAGVTQTPRYLIKTRGQQVTLSCSPISGHRSVSWYQQTPGQGLQFLFEYFSETQRNKGNFPGRFSGRQFSNSRSEMNVSTLELGDSALYLCASSFTGNSPLHFGNGTRLTVT.

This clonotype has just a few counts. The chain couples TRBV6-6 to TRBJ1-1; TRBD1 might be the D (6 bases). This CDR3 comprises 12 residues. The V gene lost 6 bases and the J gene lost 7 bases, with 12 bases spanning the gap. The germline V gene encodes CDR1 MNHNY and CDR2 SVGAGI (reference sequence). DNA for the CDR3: TGTGCCAGCAGACCAGGACAGCATGAAGCTTTCTTT. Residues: CASRPGQHEAFF.

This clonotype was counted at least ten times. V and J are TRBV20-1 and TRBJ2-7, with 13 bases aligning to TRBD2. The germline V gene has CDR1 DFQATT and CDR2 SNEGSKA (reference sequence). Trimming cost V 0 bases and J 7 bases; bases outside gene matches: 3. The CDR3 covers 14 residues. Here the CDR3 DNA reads TGCAGTGCTAGAGACGGACTAGCGGGAGTTGAGCAGTACTTC. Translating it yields CSARDGLAGVEQYF.

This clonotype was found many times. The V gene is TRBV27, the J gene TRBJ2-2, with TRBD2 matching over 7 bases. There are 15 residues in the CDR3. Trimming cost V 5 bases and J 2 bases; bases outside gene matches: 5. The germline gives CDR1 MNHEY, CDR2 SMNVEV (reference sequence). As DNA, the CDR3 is TGTGCCAGCAGTAGCGGGACTACAAACACCGGGGAGCTGTTTTTT. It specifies CASSSGTTNTGELFF.